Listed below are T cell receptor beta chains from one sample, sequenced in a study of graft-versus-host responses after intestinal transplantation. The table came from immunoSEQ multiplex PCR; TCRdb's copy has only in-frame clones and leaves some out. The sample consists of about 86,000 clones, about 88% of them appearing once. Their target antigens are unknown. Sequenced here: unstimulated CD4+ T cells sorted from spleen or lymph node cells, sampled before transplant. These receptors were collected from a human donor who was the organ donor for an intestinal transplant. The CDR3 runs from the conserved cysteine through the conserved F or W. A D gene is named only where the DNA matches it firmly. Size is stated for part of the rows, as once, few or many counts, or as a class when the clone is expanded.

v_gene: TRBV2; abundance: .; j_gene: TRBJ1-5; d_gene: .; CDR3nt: TGTGCCAGCAGTGTCCGGCTAGGCCCGCCCCAGCATTTT; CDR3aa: CASSVRLGPPQHF
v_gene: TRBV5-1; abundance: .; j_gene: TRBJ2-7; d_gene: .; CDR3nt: TGCGCCAGCAGCTTGGTGGGCAGGCGGGCCTCCGAGCAGTACTTC; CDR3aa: CASSLVGRRASEQYF
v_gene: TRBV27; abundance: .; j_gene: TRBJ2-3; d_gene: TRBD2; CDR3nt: TGTGCCAGCAGTTTCGGCAGGGGGCTAGCGGGGGGGCGGGATACGCAGTATTTT; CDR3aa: CASSFGRGLAGGRDTQYF
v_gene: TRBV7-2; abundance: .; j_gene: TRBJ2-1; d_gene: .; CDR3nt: TGTGCCAGCAGCTTAGGGAGATACAATGAGCAGTTCTTC; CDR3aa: CASSLGRYNEQFF
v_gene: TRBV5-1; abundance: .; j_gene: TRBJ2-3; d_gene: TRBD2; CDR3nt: TGCGCCAGCGGTGGGGGGGTTCGGACAGATACGCAGTATTTT; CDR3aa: CASGGGVRTDTQYF
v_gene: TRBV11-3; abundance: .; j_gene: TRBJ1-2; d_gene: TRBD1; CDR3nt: TGTGCCAGCAGCTTAGGCGGGACAGGACCCAACTATGGCTACACCTTC; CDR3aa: CASSLGGTGPNYGYTF
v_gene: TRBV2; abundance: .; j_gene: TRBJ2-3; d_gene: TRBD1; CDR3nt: TGTGCCAGCATAGGACAGGTTACGCAGTATTTT; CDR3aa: CASIGQVTQYF
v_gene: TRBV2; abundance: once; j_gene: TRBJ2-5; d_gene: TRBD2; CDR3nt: TGTGCCAGCACGTCCCTGGGACTAGCGGGACAAGAGACCCAGTACTTC; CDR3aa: CASTSLGLAGQETQYF
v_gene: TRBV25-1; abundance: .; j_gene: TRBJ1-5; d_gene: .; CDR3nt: TGTGCCAGCAGCGCTAATGGAGGGAACGGTCAGCCCCAGCATTTT; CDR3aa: CASSANGGNGQPQHF
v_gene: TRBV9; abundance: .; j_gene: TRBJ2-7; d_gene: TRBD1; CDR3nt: TGTGCCAGCAGCGTAGGGGACAGGGGTTACGAGCAGTACTTC; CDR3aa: CASSVGDRGYEQYF
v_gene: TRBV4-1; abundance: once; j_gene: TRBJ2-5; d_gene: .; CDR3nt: TGCGCCAGCAGCCACTGGACTTCAGAGACCCAGTACTTC; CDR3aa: CASSHWTSETQYF
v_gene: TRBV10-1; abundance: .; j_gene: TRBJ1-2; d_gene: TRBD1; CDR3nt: TGCGCCAGCAGCGTAGGACAGGTTGCCCCCTATGGCTACACCTTC; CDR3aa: CASSVGQVAPYGYTF
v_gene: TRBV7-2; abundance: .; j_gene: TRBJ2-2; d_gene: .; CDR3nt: TGTGCCAGCAGCTTAAATTGGCCGGGGTCAAAGGGGGAGCTGTTTTTT; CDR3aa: CASSLNWPGSKGELFF
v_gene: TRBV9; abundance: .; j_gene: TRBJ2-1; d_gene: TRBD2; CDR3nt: TGTGCCAGCAGCGTAGCCGGTACGGGGACTAGCGGTAACAATGAGCAGTTCTTC; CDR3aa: CASSVAGTGTSGNNEQFF
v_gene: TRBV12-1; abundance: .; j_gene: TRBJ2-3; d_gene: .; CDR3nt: TGTGCCAGCAGCCTTGCGACAGGACACACAGATACGCAGTATTTT; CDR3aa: CASSLATGHTDTQYF
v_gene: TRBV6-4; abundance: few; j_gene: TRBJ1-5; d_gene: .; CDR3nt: TGTGCCAGCAGCCCGGTCCAAAAACATCAGCCCCAGCATTTT; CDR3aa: CASSPVQKHQPQHF
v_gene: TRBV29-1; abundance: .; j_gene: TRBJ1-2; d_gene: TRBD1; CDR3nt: TGCAGCGTTGGCAGGGGGGACTATGGCTACACCTTC; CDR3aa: CSVGRGDYGYTF
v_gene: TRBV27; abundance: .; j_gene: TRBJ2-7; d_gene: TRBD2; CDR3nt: TGTGCCAGCGCCTTAAAAGCGGGAGGGACCTACGAGCAGTACTTC; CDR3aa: CASALKAGGTYEQYF
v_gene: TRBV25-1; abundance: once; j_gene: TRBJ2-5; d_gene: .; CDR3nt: TGTGCCAGCAGTGCTCTAGACCAAGAGACCCAGTACTTC; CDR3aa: CASSALDQETQYF
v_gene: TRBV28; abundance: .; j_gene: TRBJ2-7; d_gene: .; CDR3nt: TGTGCCAGCAGGACCGGGACAACCTACGAGCAGTACTTC; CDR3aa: CASRTGTTYEQYF
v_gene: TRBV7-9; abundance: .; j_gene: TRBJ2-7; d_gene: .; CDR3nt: TGTGCCAGCAGCTCCACTATTAGCTCCTACGAGCAGTACTTC; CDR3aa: CASSSTISSYEQYF
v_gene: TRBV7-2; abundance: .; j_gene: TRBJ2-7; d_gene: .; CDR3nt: TGTGCCAGCAGCTTAGAACTCGGGAGAGGGATCGAGCAGTACTTC; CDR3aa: CASSLELGRGIEQYF
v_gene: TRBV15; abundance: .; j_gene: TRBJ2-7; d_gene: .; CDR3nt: TGTGCCACCAGCAGAAGTAGCCGGAACTACGAGCAGTACTTC; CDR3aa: CATSRSSRNYEQYF
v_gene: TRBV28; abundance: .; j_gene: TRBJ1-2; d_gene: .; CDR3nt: TGTGCCAGCAGTTTTCGACAGTATGGCTACACCTTC; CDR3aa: CASSFRQYGYTF
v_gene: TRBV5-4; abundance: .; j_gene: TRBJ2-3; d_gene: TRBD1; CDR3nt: TGTGCCAGCAGCTTGAGTGGTGGCAGGGGGCATGCAGATACGCAGTATTTT; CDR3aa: CASSLSGGRGHADTQYF
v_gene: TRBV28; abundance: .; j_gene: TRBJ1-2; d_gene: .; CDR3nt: TGTGCCAGCAGTTCACCGGGTCGAGCGGGCTACACCTTC; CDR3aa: CASSSPGRAGYTF
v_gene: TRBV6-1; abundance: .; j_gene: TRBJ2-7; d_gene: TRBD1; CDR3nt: TGTGCCAGCACGGGGGACAGGGGTCCCTACGAGCAGTACTTC; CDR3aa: CASTGDRGPYEQYF
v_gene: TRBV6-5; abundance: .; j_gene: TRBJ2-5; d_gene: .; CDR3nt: TGTGCCAGCAGTTACTCCCTACTAGTTGTGGAGACCCAGTACTTC; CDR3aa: CASSYSLLVVETQYF
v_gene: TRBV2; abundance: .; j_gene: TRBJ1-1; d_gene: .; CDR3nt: TGTGCCAGCGATACGGGATTCACTGAAGCTTTCTTT; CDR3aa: CASDTGFTEAFF
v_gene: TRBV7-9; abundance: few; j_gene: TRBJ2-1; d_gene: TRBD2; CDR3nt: TGTGCCAGCAGCCCCTGGACTAGCGGGAGTTCCTCCTACAATGAGCAGTTCTTC; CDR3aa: CASSPWTSGSSSYNEQFF
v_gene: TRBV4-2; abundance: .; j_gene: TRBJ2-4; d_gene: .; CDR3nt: TGTGCCAGCAGCCAAGTTAGCGCCCGAGGAAACATTCAGTACTTC; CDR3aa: CASSQVSARGNIQYF
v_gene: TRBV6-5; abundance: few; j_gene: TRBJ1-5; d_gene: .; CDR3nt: TGTGCCAGCACCGGCGGTCCCGGGCAGCCCCAGCATTTT; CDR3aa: CASTGGPGQPQHF
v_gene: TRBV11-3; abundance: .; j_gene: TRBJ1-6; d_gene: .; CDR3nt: TGTGCCAGCAGCATCTTACGGGATTCACCCCTCCACTTT; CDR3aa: CASSILRDSPLHF
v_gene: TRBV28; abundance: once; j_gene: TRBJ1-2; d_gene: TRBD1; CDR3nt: TGTGCCAGCAGTTTAGGGGACAGAGACTATGGCTACACCTTC; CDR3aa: CASSLGDRDYGYTF
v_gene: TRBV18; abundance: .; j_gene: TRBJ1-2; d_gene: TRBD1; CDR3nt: TGTGCCAGCTCACCCTTCCGGGACAGGGCCCAGGGAGGCTACACCTTC; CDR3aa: CASSPFRDRAQGGYTF
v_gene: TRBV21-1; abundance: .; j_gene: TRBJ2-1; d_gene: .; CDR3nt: TGTGCCAGCAGCAAAGTCCGGGGGAGGGAGGATGAGCAGTTCTTC; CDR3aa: CASSKVRGREDEQFF
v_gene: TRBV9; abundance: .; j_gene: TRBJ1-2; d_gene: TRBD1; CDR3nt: TGTGCCAGCAGCTATTCACAGGGGGTCTATGGCTACACCTTC; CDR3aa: CASSYSQGVYGYTF
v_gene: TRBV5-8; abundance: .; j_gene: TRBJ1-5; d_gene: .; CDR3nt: TGTGCCAGCAGCTCGCGGGGGAGCTCCAATCAGCCCCAGCATTTT; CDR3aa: CASSSRGSSNQPQHF
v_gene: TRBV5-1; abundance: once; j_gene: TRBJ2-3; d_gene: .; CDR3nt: TGCGCCAGCAGCTCCGACTGGATTCGCACAGATACGCAGTATTTT; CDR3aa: CASSSDWIRTDTQYF
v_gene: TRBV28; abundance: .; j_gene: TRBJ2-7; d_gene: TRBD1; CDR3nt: TGTGCCAGCCTCCGAGGGACAGGGCTATACGAGCAGTACTTC; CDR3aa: CASLRGTGLYEQYF
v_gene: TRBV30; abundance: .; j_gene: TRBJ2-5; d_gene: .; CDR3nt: TGTGCCTGGAGTGTACAGGGTGAGACCCAGTACTTC; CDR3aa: CAWSVQGETQYF
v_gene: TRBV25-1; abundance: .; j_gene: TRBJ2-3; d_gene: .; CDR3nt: TGTGCCAGCAGTGGAGGAGGGGGCGTAGGTACGCAGTATTTT; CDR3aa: CASSGGGGVGTQYF
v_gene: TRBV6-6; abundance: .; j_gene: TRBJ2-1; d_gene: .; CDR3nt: TGTGCCAGCCGGGGAGGGGGTAGTAGCGAATACAATGAGCAGTTCTTC; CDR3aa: CASRGGGSSEYNEQFF
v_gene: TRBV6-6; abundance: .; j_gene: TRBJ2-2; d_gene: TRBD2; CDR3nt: TGTGCCAGCCGACCGGGGGGTGCGACCGGGGAGCTGTTTTTT; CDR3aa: CASRPGGATGELFF
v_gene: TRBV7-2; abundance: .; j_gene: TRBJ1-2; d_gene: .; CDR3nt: TGTGCCCGACAAACGACAGGACCTAACTATGGCTACACCTTC; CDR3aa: CARQTTGPNYGYTF
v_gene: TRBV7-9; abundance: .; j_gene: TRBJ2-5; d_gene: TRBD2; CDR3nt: TGTGCCAGCAGCCAACCCGGGACTAGCGGGGGAACGCGGGAGACCCAGTACTTC; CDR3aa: CASSQPGTSGGTRETQYF
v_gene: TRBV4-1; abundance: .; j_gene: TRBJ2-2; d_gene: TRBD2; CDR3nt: TGCGCCAGCAGCCCCTTGGGGCGGGGGATTAAATTGGGCGGGGAGCTGTTTTTT; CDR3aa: CASSPLGRGIKLGGELFF
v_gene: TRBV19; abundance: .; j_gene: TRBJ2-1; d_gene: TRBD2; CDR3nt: TGTGCCAGTACCATCGGAGCGGGAGGGAGCTACAATGAGCAGTTCTTC; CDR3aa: CASTIGAGGSYNEQFF
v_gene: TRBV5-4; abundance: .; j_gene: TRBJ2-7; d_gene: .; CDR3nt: TGTGCCAGCAGCCCGAGCGGGACAGGTTCCTACGGGCAGTACTTC; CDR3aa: CASSPSGTGSYGQYF
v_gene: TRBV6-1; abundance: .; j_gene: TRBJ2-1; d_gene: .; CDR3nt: TGTGCCAGCAGTCCCACTAGAGGTACAGGGCGAGGTTTCTTC; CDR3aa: CASSPTRGTGRGFF
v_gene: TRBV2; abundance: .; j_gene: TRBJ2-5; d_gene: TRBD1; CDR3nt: TGTGCCAGCAGTGTCTGGGACAGGGCCGCGGAGACCCAGTACTTC; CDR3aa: CASSVWDRAAETQYF
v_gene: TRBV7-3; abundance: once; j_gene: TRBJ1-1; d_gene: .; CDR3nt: TGTGCCAGCAGCTTACGAGAGGGCACTGAAGCTTTCTTT; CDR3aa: CASSLREGTEAFF
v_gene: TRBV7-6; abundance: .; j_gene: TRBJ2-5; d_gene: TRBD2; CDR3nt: TGTGCCAGCAGCTTAGCCGCGGGGGGGCCGCAAGAGACCCAGTACTTC; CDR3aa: CASSLAAGGPQETQYF
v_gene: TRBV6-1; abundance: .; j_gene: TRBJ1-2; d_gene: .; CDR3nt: TGTGCCAGCAGTGAAGTTCCAGGGGCCCATTTCTATGGCTACACCTTC; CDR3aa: CASSEVPGAHFYGYTF
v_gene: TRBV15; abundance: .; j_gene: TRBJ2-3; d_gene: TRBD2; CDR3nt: TGTGCCACCAGCAGAGCGGGACTAGGGCTAGGGGAGCAGTATTTT; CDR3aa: CATSRAGLGLGEQYF
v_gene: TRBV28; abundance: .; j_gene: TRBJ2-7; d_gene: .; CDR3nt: TGTGCCAGCAGTAGCAGGGTCGGAAGGCAGTACTTC; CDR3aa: CASSSRVGRQYF
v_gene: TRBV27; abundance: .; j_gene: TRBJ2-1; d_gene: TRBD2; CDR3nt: TGTGCCAGCAGTACCCCCGGGACTAGCGGAAACAATGAGCAGTTCTTC; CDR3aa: CASSTPGTSGNNEQFF
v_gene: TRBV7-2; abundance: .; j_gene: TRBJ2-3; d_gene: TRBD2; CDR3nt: TGTGCCAGCAGCTTAGGCCTAGCGGGGGGAGATACGCAGTATTTT; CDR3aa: CASSLGLAGGDTQYF
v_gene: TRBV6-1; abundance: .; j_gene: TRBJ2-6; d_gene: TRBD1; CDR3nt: TGTGCCAGCAAGGGACAGGACTCTGGGGCCAACGTCCTGACTTTC; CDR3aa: CASKGQDSGANVLTF
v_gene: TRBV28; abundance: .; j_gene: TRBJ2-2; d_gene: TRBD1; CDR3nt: TGTGCCAGCAGTAAACGGGACAGGCTCGCCGGGGAGCTGTTTTTT; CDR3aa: CASSKRDRLAGELFF